The 27 T cell receptor beta chains presented below share a single source sample, sequenced in a study of Tregs in tolerant kidney transplant recipients. The assay was immunoSEQ multiplex PCR, and TCRdb's table has in-frame clones only and misses some. The sample has roughly 250,000 clones, about 80% seen once. The sequenced material came from CD4+ T cells from blood. The receptors were gathered from a human donor in good health.

The chain recombines TRBV30 with TRBJ1-5, with a tentative D call TRBD1 (6 bases). CDR3 length: 12 residues. V shed 2 bases and J shed 6 bases, with 8 bases lying between them. Germline values: CDR1 GTSNPN, CDR2 SVGIG (reference sequence). For the CDR3, the DNA is TGTGCCTGGAGTCAGGGGAGTCAGCCCCAGCATTTT. Translating gives CAWSQGSQPQHF.

As regards this clone: It is unclear where the CDR3 begins or ends on the DNA, so no DNA is shown, and the CDR3 is as TCRdb lists it. The chain recombines TRBV27 with TRBJ1-5. The V gene's germline CDR1 is MNHEY and CDR2 SMNVEV (reference sequence). The CDR3 spans 19 amino acids, including both terminal residues. The CDR3 spells CASSSSGGRLVYSNQPQHF.

The chain couples TRBV6-6 to TRBJ1-2; 7 nucleotides agree with TRBD1. The germline CDR1 and CDR2 sequences are MNHNY and SVGAGI (reference sequence). This CDR3 is built from 14 residues. V shed 7 bases and J 2 bases; nucleotides not matched to a gene: 7. CDR3 sequence reads: CASNTGTANYGYTF. The DNA of the CDR3 is TGTGCCAGCAATACCGGGACAGCGAACTATGGCTACACCTTC.

The chain recombines TRBV7-2 with TRBJ1-5, with a tentative D call TRBD1 (6 bases). Germline CDR1 reads SGHTA; CDR2 reads FQGNSA. V lost 2 bases and J 6 bases, leaving 17 bases between the germline ends. This CDR3 contains 16 residues. The CDR3 region has the DNA TGTGCCAGCAGCTTAATGGCAGGGGATGGTAGTCAGCCCCAGCATTTT. The encoded protein is CASSLMAGDGSQPQHF.

This clone occurred once. V gene TRBV4-1 combines with J gene TRBJ1-3, with 7 positions matching TRBD1. V dropped 8 bases and J dropped 4; count of bases not matched to a gene: 14. The CDR3 has 16 amino acids. Germline V gives CDR1 MGHRA, CDR2 YSYEKL. CDR3 sequence: CASGPGRGRSGNTIYF. The CDR3 DNA sequence: TGCGCCAGCGGTCCGGGCAGGGGGAGGTCGGGAAACACCATATATTTT.

The chain recombines TRBV18 with TRBJ1-1; D possibly corresponds to TRBD1 (5 bases). Germline CDR1 is KGHSH and CDR2 is LQKENI. V lost 0 bases to trimming and J lost 1 base, with 9 bases between them. The CDR3 totals 15 residues. CDR3: CASSPPRTKNTEAFF. Written as DNA, the CDR3 is TGTGCCAGCTCACCACCCAGGACAAAGAACACTGAAGCTTTCTTT.

This clone was seen only once. V is TRBV5-1 and J is TRBJ2-5; TRBD1 or TRBD2 may be the D gene (5 bases each). Germline CDR1 and CDR2: SGHRS and YFSETQ. Trimming took 5 bases from V and 3 from J, leaving 14 bases between them. This CDR3 spans 14 amino acids. The CDR3 sequence: CASSPGPREETQYF. The CDR3 DNA reads as TGCGCCAGCAGTCCGGGGCCAAGAGAAGAGACCCAGTACTTC.

This clone was observed a few times. Additional DNA sequences in this sample encode the identical CDR3. The chain recombines TRBV2 with TRBJ2-5; D is unresolved. Trimming took off 10 bases at V and 5 bases at J, with 17 bases between the two ends. Germline loops: CDR1 SNHLY, CDR2 FYNNEI. The CDR3 is made up of 13 amino acids. In DNA form, the CDR3 reads TGTGCCATCATAACTGGCAGTGGCGAGACCCAGTACTTC. As protein: CAIITGSGETQYF.

The chain employs TRBV4-1 and TRBJ2-6, with 12 positions matching TRBD2. J gave up 1 base and V 4 bases, and 14 bases lay outside the gene matches. The CDR3 loop spans 21 amino acids. CDR1 MGHRA and CDR2 YSYEKL come from the germline V gene. The CDR3 nucleotides are TGCGCCAGCAGCCGAGACCGACTAGCGGGAGAGTCTGTATCTGGGGCCAACGTCCTGACTTTC. Translated: CASSRDRLAGESVSGANVLTF.

This clone was counted a few times. The V gene is TRBV7-9, the J gene TRBJ1-6, with D uncertain. The CDR3 runs 14 residues. The germline V gene has CDR1 SEHNR and CDR2 FQNEAQ (reference sequence). Trimming left V 5 bases short and J 8 bases short, with 13 bases between. This CDR3 reads CASSLTIGYSPLHF. The DNA of the CDR3 is TGTGCCAGCAGCCTTACCATTGGGTATTCACCCCTCCACTTT. Looking up the rest from reference TRBV7-9 and TRBJ1-6 gives the full variable domain: DTGVSQNPRHKITKRGQNVTFRCDPISEHNRLYWYRQTLGQGPEFLTYFQNEAQLEKSRLLSDRFSAERPKGSFSTLEIQRTEQGDSAMYLCASSLTIGYSPLHFGNGTRLTVT.

In nucleotides, the CDR3 is TGTGCCAGCGTCAGACAGACCTCTGGAAACACCATATATTTT. Encoded protein: CASVRQTSGNTIYF. The chain employs TRBV2 and TRBJ1-3; D possibly corresponds to TRBD1 (5 bases). The CDR3 is 14 residues long. Germline lookup yields CDR1 SNHLY and CDR2 FYNNEI. With 8 bases removed from V and 0 bases from J, the gap between germline ends came to 11 bases.

The chain is built from TRBV2 and TRBJ1-5; unclear D gene. The CDR3 loop spans 15 amino acids. V was shortened by 3 bases and J by 0 bases, with 9 bases between the two germline ends. Germline V CDR1 and CDR2: SNHLY, FYNNEI. Written as DNA, the CDR3 is TGTGCCAGCAGTGAGGAGAGATATAGCAATCAGCCCCAGCATTTT. The encoded protein is CASSEERYSNQPQHF. Full variable domain (rest looked up from reference TRBV2 and TRBJ1-5): EPEVTQTPSHQVTQMGQEVILRCVPISNHLYFYWYRQILGQKVEFLVSFYNNEISEKSEIFDDQFSVERPDGSNFTLKIRSTKLEDSAMYFCASSEERYSNQPQHFGDGTRLSIL.

The rearrangement uses TRBV5-4 and TRBJ1-2, with 9 bases matching TRBD1. Germline lookup yields CDR1 SGHNT and CDR2 YYREEE (reference sequence). V was pared by 4 bases and J by 3 bases, with 7 bases of the junction left unmatched. The CDR3 is 15 residues long. CDR3 in amino acids: CASSRGTGSYYGYTF. The CDR3 DNA reads TGTGCCAGCAGCAGGGGGACAGGGTCTTACTATGGCTACACCTTC.

The chain recombines TRBV6-1 with TRBJ2-1; weak D call: TRBD1 (5 bases). The CDR3 runs 12 residues. The germline V gene has CDR1 MNHNS and CDR2 SASEGT. V lost 5 bases to trimming and J lost 8 bases, with 10 bases between them. The CDR3 DNA follows: TGTGCCAGCAGTCCCAGGGCCGATGAGCAGTTCTTC. Translation gives CASSPRADEQFF.

The chain couples TRBV29-1 to TRBJ2-1, with D tentatively TRBD1 or TRBD2 (5 bases each). Trimming took 6 bases from V and 7 from J, leaving 13 bases between them. In germline, CDR1 is SQVTM, CDR2 ANQGSEA. The CDR3 has 12 amino acids. CDR3 coding DNA: TGCAGCGTGGGGACCCTCCGGAATGAGCAGTTCTTC. This encodes CSVGTLRNEQFF.

The chain has TRBV9 and TRBJ1-2; D might be TRBD1 (6 bases). This CDR3 is built from 17 residues. Germline V CDR1 and CDR2: SGDLS, YYNGEE. V gave up 4 bases and J gave up 0 bases, with 19 bases separating them. In DNA form, the CDR3 reads TGTGCCAGCAGCTCACCTCGGCAGGGGCGTTCTAACTATGGCTACACCTTC. Residues: CASSSPRQGRSNYGYTF.

The V and J genes are TRBV5-6 and TRBJ2-7; TRBD2 might be the D (6 bases). Trimming stripped 4 bases from V and 0 bases from J, with 17 bases between. Germline lookup yields CDR1 SGHDT and CDR2 YYEEEE. The CDR3 loop spans 16 amino acids. CDR3 DNA: TGTGCCAGCAGCCTCGGGGCGCGGGGCCCCTCCTACGAGCAGTACTTC. This codes for CASSLGARGPSYEQYF.

The DNA for the CDR3 is TGTGCCAGTAGTATATCAAGTCCCCGGAGTAGCAATCAGCCCCAGCATTTT. It yields the protein CASSISSPRSSNQPQHF. The chain uses TRBV19 and TRBJ1-5; D uncertain. CDR1 is LNHDA and CDR2 is SQIVND in the germline V gene (reference sequence). This CDR3 contains 17 residues. Trimming removed 2 bases at V and 0 bases at J, with 14 bases between.

This clone was recorded a few times. The rearrangement links TRBV6-6 to TRBJ1-3; TRBD1 matches at 9 bases. V gave up 5 bases and J gave up 2 bases; unmatched junction bases: 4. CDR1 and CDR2 (germline): MNHNY, SVGAGI (reference sequence). The CDR3 spans 15 residues. Here the CDR3 reads CASSDRDRAGNTIYF. Here the CDR3 DNA reads TGTGCCAGCAGTGACCGGGACAGGGCTGGAAACACCATATATTTT.

The gene calls are TRBV5-5 and TRBJ2-7; D possibly corresponds to TRBD2 (5 bases). V lost 6 bases and J lost 6, with 19 bases in between. The CDR3 is 14 amino acids. In germline, CDR1 is SGHKS, CDR2 YYEKEE (reference sequence). The CDR3 region has the DNA TGTGCCAGCACCCCGGGAAACGGTCACATCGAGCAGTACTTC. Its protein is CASTPGNGHIEQYF.

Regarding this clone: Distinct nucleotide sequences in the sample also encode this CDR3. The V and J genes are TRBV2 and TRBJ2-2, with D unresolved. Trimming shortened V by 3 bases and J by 3 bases, and 2 bases separated the two germline ends. The CDR3 sequence is 12 residues long. Germline lookup yields CDR1 SNHLY and CDR2 FYNNEI. CDR3 DNA sequence: TGTGCCAGCAGTGAGGACACCGGGGAGCTGTTTTTT. This codes for CASSEDTGELFF.

This chain joins TRBV11-2 and TRBJ2-1, with D hard to call. CDR1 SGHAT and CDR2 FQNNGV come from the germline V gene. The ends were cut back, 3 bases at V and 0 bases at J, with 9 bases in the middle. The CDR3 spans 15 residues. The CDR3 reads CASSFAETSYNEQFF. The DNA for the CDR3 is TGTGCCAGCAGCTTTGCGGAAACCTCCTACAATGAGCAGTTCTTC.

The V gene is TRBV19, the J gene TRBJ1-4, with D possibly TRBD1 on 6 matching bases. V lost 0 bases and J 7 bases, leaving 12 bases between the germline ends. CDR1 and CDR2 (germline): LNHDA, SQIVND (reference sequence). This CDR3 spans 15 amino acids. In DNA, the CDR3 is TGTGCCAGTAGTATAGATGGAGGAGGGGGTGAAAAACTGTTTTTT. Protein sequence: CASSIDGGGGEKLFF.

The count of this clone is one. V gene TRBV18 combines with J gene TRBJ2-3; 9 bases are shared with TRBD2. The CDR3 is 16 amino acids. The V and J ends lost 8 bases and 0 bases, in that order; junction bases with no gene match: 9. Germline lookup yields CDR1 KGHSH and CDR2 LQKENI. CDR3 amino acids: CASTPERGASTDTQYF. CDR3 nucleotides: TGTGCCAGCACCCCCGAGCGGGGGGCCAGCACAGATACGCAGTATTTT.

The sample holds one count of this clone. The gene calls are TRBV5-1 and TRBJ2-5; weak D call: TRBD2 (5 bases). Germline V CDR1 and CDR2: SGHRS, YFSETQ. V lost 5 bases, J lost 5 bases, and 19 bases lay in between. The CDR3 length is 15 residues. The CDR3 coding sequence is TGCGCCAGCAGAGGGAGTACGGGGTTAGGGGAGACCCAGTACTTC. As protein: CASRGSTGLGETQYF.

This clone showed up just a few times. The V and J genes are TRBV10-3 and TRBJ1-5, with D tentatively TRBD1 (5 bases). The CDR3 is 13 residues long. V shed 8 bases and J shed 7 bases, with 15 bases lying between them. Germline loops: CDR1 ENHRY, CDR2 SYGVKD. Written as DNA, the CDR3 is TGTGCCATCCGAGGGGATATCGGGCAGCCCCAGCATTTT. It translates to CAIRGDIGQPQHF.

V is TRBV30 and J is TRBJ2-3, with D perhaps matching TRBD1 (6 bases). This CDR3 is 16 amino acids long. Per germline, CDR1 GTSNPN and CDR2 SVGIG (reference sequence). Trimming took off 1 base at V and 2 bases at J, with 16 bases between the two ends. CDR3 residues: CAWSEGHQVHTDTQYF. The CDR3 bases are TGTGCCTGGAGTGAGGGACACCAGGTACACACAGATACGCAGTATTTT.